A single sample gave rise to the 9 T cell receptor beta chains below, sequenced in a study of PD-L1 blockade in urothelial cancer. This sample's time point: peripheral blood 6 weeks after treatment start. Produced via immunoSEQ multiplex PCR; TCRdb's table is partial and in-frame only. The table has 35,000 to 45,000 clones, around four fifths seen once. The input for sequencing was PBMCs, taken around atezolizumab (anti-PD-L1) treatment. The receptors come from a man between 60 and 75 years old with urothelial cancer.

The chain links TRBV28 to TRBJ2-5, with 9 bases that match TRBD2. CDR3 length equals 13 residues. V was pared by 6 bases and J by 4 bases, with 3 bases of the junction left unmatched. Germline V gene lookup returns CDR1 MDHEN and CDR2 SYDVKM. The CDR3 here is CASRSGGIETQYF. The CDR3 nucleotides are TGTGCCAGCAGGAGCGGGGGGATAGAGACCCAGTACTTC.

V usage is TRBV27 and J usage is TRBJ1-5; 7 nucleotides line up with TRBD1. Germline assignment: CDR1 MNHEY and CDR2 SMNVEV (reference sequence). The CDR3 has 14 amino acids. V lost 3 bases, J lost 5 bases, and 4 bases stayed unmatched. CDR3 amino acids: CASSFRGWDQPQHF. For the CDR3, the DNA is TGTGCCAGCAGTTTCAGGGGGTGGGATCAGCCCCAGCATTTT.

This sequence joins TRBV5-6 and TRBJ1-6; D is perhaps TRBD1 (6 bases). Trimming cost V 0 bases and J 6 bases, with 16 bases left between them. CDR3 length: 17 amino acids. Germline V gives CDR1 SGHDT, CDR2 YYEEEE. The CDR3 sequence: CASSLGFRTELNSPLHF. In DNA form, the CDR3 reads TGTGCCAGCAGCTTGGGGTTTAGGACAGAACTTAATTCACCCCTCCACTTT.

The chain has TRBV30 and TRBJ2-5, with TRBD1 matching over 8 bases. The germline gives CDR1 GTSNPN, CDR2 SVGIG (reference sequence). The length of the CDR3 is 12 residues. V gave up 8 bases and J gave up 4 bases; unmatched junction bases: 6. DNA for the CDR3: TGTGCCGGGGCAGGGGGCGGAGAGACCCAGTACTTC. This encodes CAGAGGGETQYF. Variable domain in full (rest from reference TRBV30 and TRBJ2-5): SQTIHQWPATLVQPVGSPLSLECTVEGTSNPNLYWYRQAAGRGLQLLFYSVGIGQISSEVPQNLSASRPQDRQFILSSKKLLLSDSGFYLCAGAGGGETQYFGPGTRLLVL.

This chain connects TRBV6-1 to TRBJ1-1, with 7 bases lining up with TRBD1. Looked up from germline, CDR1 is MNHNS and CDR2 is SASEGT. This CDR3 has 13 residues. J was trimmed by 11 bases and V by 1 base; bases with no gene match: 7. This CDR3 is CASSEGTGIVAFF. The CDR3 DNA follows: TGTGCCAGCAGTGAAGGGACAGGCATCGTGGCTTTCTTT.

V usage is TRBV5-6 and J usage is TRBJ2-6; D ambiguous. This CDR3 spans 14 amino acids. Trimming took off 4 bases at V and 2 bases at J, with 7 bases between the two ends. Germline V gives CDR1 SGHDT, CDR2 YYEEEE. This CDR3 reads CASSREAGANVLTF. The CDR3 DNA sequence: TGTGCCAGCAGCCGAGAAGCTGGGGCCAACGTCCTGACTTTC.

CDR3 sequence reads: CASSVEAGAHEQYF. CDR3 bases: TGTGCCAGCAGCGTAGAGGCAGGGGCCCACGAGCAGTACTTC. This chain uses TRBV9 with TRBJ2-7, with D possibly matching TRBD1 (6 bases). Germline CDR1 SGDLS, CDR2 YYNGEE. V was clipped by 0 bases and J by 5 bases, with 12 bases between them. This CDR3 has 14 amino acids.

This clone was counted between two and nine times. V is TRBV28 and J is TRBJ1-5; 7 positions match TRBD1. Trimming at V came to 3 bases and at J to 7 bases, leaving 6 bases not matched to a gene. This CDR3 is 14 amino acids long. From germline, CDR1 is MDHEN and CDR2 SYDVKM. The CDR3 sequence is CASSLEGGGQPQHF. CDR3 DNA: TGTGCCAGCAGTTTGGAAGGGGGCGGGCAGCCCCAGCATTTT.

The gene calls are TRBV19 and TRBJ1-5, with 8 bases that match TRBD1. From germline, CDR1 is LNHDA and CDR2 SQIVND (reference sequence). The CDR3 length is 14 residues. V was clipped by 4 bases and J by 2 bases; unmatched bases: 1. This CDR3 is CASSKGQGNQPQHF. CDR3 coding DNA: TGTGCCAGTAGTAAGGGACAGGGCAATCAGCCCCAGCATTTT.